The clone carrying this T cell receptor beta chain appeared many times. Its antigen is as yet unknown. The data are from a study of T cells after yellow fever vaccination. Study outcomes and limitations: Reappearance after the booster was observed for most primary-vaccination clones (around 95% CD4, almost 90% CD8). Peak timing came faster in the weaker secondary response, day 5 versus 15.

CDR1 LNHDA and CDR2 SQIVND come from the germline V gene (reference sequence). The V end lost 3 bases, the J end lost 4 bases, and 15 bases lay between the germline ends. The CDR3 sequence is 15 residues long. TCRdb called the 5' RACE reads again in MiXCR, with one record for every CDR3 protein. The table lists roughly 340,000 distinct CDR3 sequences, about 4% of them singletons. This clonotype was obtained from a young man who received the YFV17D yellow fever vaccine. Source: PBMCs, taken 5 days after the yellow fever booster vaccination. The genes are TRBV19 and TRBJ1-2; D is perhaps TRBD1 (5 bases). The CDR3 loop reads CASSIFGSGIYGYTF. The CDR3 DNA sequence: TGTGCCAGTAGTATCTTCGGGTCAGGGATCTATGGCTACACCTTC.